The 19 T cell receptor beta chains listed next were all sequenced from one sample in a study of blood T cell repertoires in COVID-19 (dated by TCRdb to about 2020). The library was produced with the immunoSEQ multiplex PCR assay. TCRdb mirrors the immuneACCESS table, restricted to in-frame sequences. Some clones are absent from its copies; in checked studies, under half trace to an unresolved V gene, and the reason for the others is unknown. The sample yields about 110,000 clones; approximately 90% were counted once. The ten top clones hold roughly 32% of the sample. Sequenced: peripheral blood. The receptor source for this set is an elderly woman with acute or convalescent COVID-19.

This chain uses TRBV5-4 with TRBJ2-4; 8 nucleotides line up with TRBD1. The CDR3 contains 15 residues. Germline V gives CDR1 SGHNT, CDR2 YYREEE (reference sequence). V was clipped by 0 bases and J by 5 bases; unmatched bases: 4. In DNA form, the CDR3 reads TGTGCCAGCAGCTTGGGGGCAGGGGGCGAAAACATTCAGTACTTC. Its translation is CASSLGAGGENIQYF.

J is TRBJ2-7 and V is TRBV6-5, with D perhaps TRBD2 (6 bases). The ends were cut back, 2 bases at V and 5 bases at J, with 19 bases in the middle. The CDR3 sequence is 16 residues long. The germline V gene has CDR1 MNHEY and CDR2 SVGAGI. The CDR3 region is CASSYVQTSYRDEQYF. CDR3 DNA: TGTGCCAGCAGTTACGTCCAAACTAGCTATCGGGACGAGCAGTACTTC.

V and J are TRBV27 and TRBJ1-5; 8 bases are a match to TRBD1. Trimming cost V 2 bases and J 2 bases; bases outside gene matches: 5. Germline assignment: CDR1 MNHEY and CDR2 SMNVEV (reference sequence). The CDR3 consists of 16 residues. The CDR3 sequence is CASSLDSGQGNQPQHF. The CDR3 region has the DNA TGTGCCAGCAGTTTAGACTCGGGACAGGGCAATCAGCCCCAGCATTTT.

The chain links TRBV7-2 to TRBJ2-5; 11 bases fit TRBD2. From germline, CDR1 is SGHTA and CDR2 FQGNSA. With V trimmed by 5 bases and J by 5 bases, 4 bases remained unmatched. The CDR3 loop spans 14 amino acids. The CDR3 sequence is CASSLGLAAETQYF. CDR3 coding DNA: TGTGCCAGCAGCCTGGGACTAGCGGCCGAGACCCAGTACTTC.

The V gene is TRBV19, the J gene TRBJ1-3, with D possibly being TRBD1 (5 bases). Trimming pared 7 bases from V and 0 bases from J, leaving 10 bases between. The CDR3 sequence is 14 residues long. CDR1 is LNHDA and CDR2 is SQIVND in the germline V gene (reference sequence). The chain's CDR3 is CASKTDPSGNTIYF. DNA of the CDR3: TGTGCCAGTAAGACAGACCCCTCTGGAAACACCATATATTTT. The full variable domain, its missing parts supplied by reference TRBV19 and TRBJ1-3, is DGGITQSPKYLFRKEGQNVTLSCEQNLNHDAMYWYRQDPGQGLRLIYYSQIVNDFQKGDIAEGYSVSREKKESFPLTVTSAQKNPTAFYLCASKTDPSGNTIYFGEGSWLTVV.

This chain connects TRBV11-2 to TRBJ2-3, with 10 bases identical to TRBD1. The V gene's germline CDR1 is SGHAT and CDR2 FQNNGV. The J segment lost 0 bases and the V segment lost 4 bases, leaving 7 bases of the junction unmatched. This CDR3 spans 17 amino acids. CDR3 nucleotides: TGTGCCAGCAGCTGGCCCGGGACAGGGGCGAGCACAGATACGCAGTATTTT. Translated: CASSWPGTGASTDTQYF.

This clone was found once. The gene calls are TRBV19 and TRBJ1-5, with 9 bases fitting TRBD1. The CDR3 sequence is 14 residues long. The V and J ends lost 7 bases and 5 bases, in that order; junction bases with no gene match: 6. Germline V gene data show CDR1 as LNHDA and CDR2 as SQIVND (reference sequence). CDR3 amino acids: CASKEQGADQPQHF. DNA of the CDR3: TGTGCCAGTAAGGAACAGGGGGCCGATCAGCCCCAGCATTTT.

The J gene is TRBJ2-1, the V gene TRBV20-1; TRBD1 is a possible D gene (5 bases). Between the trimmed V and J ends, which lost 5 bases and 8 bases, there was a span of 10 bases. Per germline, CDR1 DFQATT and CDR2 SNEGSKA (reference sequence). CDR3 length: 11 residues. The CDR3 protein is CSASTDYEQFF. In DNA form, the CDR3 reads TGCAGTGCTTCGACAGACTATGAGCAGTTCTTC.

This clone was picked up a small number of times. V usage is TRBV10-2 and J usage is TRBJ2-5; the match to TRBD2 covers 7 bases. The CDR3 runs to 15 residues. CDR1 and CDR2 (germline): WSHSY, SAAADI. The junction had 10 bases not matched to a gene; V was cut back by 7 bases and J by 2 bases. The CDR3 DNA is TGCGCCAGCACCCCCGGGTTGGGGGGGCAAGAGACCCAGTACTTC. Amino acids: CASTPGLGGQETQYF.

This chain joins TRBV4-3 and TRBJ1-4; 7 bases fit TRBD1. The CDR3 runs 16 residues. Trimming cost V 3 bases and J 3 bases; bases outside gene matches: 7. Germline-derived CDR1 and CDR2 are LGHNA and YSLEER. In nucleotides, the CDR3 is TGCGCCAGCAGCCAGGGGTCGGGGACAGCTAATGAAAAACTGTTTTTT. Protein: CASSQGSGTANEKLFF.

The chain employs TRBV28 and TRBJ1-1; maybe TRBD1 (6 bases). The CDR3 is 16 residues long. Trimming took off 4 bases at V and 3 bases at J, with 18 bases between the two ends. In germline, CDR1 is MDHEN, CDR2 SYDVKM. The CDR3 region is CASSYRREGEDTEAFF. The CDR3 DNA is TGTGCCAGCAGTTATCGCCGGGAGGGGGAGGACACTGAAGCTTTCTTT.

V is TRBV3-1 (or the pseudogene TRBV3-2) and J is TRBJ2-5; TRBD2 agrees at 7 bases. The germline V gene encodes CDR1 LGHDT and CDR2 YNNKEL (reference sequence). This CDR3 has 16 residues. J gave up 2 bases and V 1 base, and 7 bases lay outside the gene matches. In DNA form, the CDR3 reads TGTGCCAGCAGCCAAGGGGTACTAGCGACACAAGAGACCCAGTACTTC. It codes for CASSQGVLATQETQYF.

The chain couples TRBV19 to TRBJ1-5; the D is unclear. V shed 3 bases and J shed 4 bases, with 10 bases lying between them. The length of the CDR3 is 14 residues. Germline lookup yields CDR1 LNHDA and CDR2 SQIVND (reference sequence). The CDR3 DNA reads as TGTGCCAGTAGTATCGGTGTCGAAAATCAGCCCCAGCATTTT. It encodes CASSIGVENQPQHF. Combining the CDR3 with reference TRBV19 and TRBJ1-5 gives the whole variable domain DGGITQSPKYLFRKEGQNVTLSCEQNLNHDAMYWYRQDPGQGLRLIYYSQIVNDFQKGDIAEGYSVSREKKESFPLTVTSAQKNPTAFYLCASSIGVENQPQHFGDGTRLSIL.

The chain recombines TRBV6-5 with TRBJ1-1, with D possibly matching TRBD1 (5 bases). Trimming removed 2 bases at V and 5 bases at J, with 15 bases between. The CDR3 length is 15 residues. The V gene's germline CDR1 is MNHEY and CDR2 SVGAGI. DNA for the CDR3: TGTGCCAGCAGTTACAACGGGCAGGGCGGAACTGAAGCTTTCTTT. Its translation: CASSYNGQGGTEAFF.

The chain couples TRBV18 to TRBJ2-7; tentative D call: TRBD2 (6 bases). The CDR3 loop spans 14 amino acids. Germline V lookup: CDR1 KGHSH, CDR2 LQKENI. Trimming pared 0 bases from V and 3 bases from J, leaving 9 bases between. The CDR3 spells CASSPPSGDYEQYF. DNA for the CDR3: TGTGCCAGCTCACCACCATCGGGAGACTACGAGCAGTACTTC.

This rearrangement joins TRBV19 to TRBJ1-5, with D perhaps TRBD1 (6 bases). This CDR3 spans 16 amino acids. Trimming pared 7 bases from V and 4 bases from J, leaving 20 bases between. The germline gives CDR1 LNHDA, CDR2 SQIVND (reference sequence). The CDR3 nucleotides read TGTGCCAGTACCCTAAGGTGGGGGCTAGGAAATCAGCCCCAGCATTTT. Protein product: CASTLRWGLGNQPQHF.

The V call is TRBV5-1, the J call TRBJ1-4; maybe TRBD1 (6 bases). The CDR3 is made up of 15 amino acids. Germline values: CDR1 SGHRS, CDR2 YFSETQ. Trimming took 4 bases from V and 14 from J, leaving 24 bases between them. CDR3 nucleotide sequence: TGCGCCAGCAGCCTGGGAATGGGACAAACCGGCAGTCTGTTTTTT. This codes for CASSLGMGQTGSLFF.

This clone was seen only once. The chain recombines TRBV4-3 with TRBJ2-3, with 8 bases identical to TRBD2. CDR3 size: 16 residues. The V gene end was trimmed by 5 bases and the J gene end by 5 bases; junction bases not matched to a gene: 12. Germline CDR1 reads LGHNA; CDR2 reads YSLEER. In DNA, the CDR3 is TGCGCCAGCAGCGAATGGGTAGCGGGGCAGGTAGATACGCAGTATTTT. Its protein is CASSEWVAGQVDTQYF.

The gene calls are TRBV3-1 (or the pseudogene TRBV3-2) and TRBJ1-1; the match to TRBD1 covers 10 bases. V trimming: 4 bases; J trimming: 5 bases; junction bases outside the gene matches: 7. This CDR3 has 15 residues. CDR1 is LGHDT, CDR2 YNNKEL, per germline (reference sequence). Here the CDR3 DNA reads TGTGCCAGCAGCCTACCGGGACAGGGGCGAACTGAAGCTTTCTTT. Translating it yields CASSLPGQGRTEAFF.